One and the same sample provided the 8 T cell receptor beta chains below, sequenced in a study of blood T cell repertoires in COVID-19. Sequenced by immunoSEQ multiplex PCR; TCRdb stores in-frame clones only, minus some. The data contain 130,000 to 150,000 clones, 65% to 85% of them singletons. The sample consisted of peripheral blood. The receptors stem from a man in his fifties or sixties with active or convalescent COVID-19.

In its sample, this clone was seen a few times. J is TRBJ1-2 and V is TRBV30, with a weak D call TRBD1 (6 bases). V was pared by 4 bases and J by 3 bases, with 12 bases between. The CDR3 sequence is 13 residues long. Per germline, CDR1 GTSNPN and CDR2 SVGIG (reference sequence). The CDR3 region is CAWKPWTDYGYTF. In DNA form, the CDR3 reads TGTGCCTGGAAACCCTGGACAGACTATGGCTACACCTTC.

The chain carries TRBV19 and TRBJ1-2, with D hard to call. V was pared by 5 bases and J by 8 bases, with 9 bases between. CDR3 length: 11 residues. Germline V gives CDR1 LNHDA, CDR2 SQIVND (reference sequence). CDR3 bases: TGTGCCAGTAGTCCTGGAGGAGGCTACACCTTC. This codes for CASSPGGGYTF.

This clone was counted between two and nine times. This chain joins TRBV6-2 or TRBV6-3 and TRBJ1-1; 10 nucleotides line up with TRBD1. This CDR3 is built from 16 residues. The germline CDR1 and CDR2 sequences are MNHEY and SVGEGT. Trimming took 5 bases from V and 4 from J; bases not matched to a gene: 10. CDR3 region: CASSTRDRGAGTEAFF. CDR3 nucleotide sequence: TGTGCCAGCAGTACCCGGGACAGGGGCGCGGGCACTGAAGCTTTCTTT.

There are a few counts of this clone. The chain employs TRBV4-1 and TRBJ2-1, with 7 bases lining up with TRBD2. Germline values: CDR1 MGHRA, CDR2 YSYEKL. V was pared by 1 base and J by 3 bases, with 9 bases of the junction left unmatched. CDR3 length: 17 amino acids. CDR3 nucleotides: TGCGCCAGCAGCCAAGCCGCGGGCGGGAGTCTCTACAATGAGCAGTTCTTC. Residues: CASSQAAGGSLYNEQFF.

This chain's CDR3 is CASRAEGYNEQFF. CDR3 nucleotide sequence: TGTGCCAGTAGGGCCGAGGGATACAATGAGCAGTTCTTC. V gene TRBV19 combines with J gene TRBJ2-1; D is perhaps TRBD2 (5 bases). This CDR3 contains 13 residues. The germline V gene has CDR1 LNHDA and CDR2 SQIVND (reference sequence). The V gene lost 6 bases and the J gene lost 4 bases, with 10 bases spanning the gap.

The CDR3 DNA reads TGTGCCAGCAGCTTGGACGGGGAAGACACTGAAGCTTTCTTT. Translation: CASSLDGEDTEAFF. The V call is TRBV7-9, the J call TRBJ1-1, with D unresolved. The CDR3 is 14 residues long. The V end lost 3 bases, the J end lost 3 bases, and 11 bases lay between the germline ends. Per germline, CDR1 SEHNR and CDR2 FQNEAQ (reference sequence).

This rearrangement joins TRBV7-6 to TRBJ2-3; tentative D call: TRBD2 (6 bases). From germline, CDR1 is SGHVS and CDR2 FNYEAQ. The CDR3 has 12 amino acids. Trimming took 5 bases from V and 10 from J, leaving 13 bases between them. CDR3 nucleotide sequence: TGTGCCAGCAGCCCCGGGACTCCGGCGCAGTATTTT. It codes for CASSPGTPAQYF.

This clone was observed a few times. The rearrangement links TRBV11-2 to TRBJ2-7, with 9 bases aligning to TRBD1. Germline V gene sequence: CDR1 SGHAT, CDR2 FQNNGV. V shed 5 bases and J 7 bases; nucleotides not matched to a gene: 12. This CDR3 has 15 amino acids. In DNA, the CDR3 is TGTGCCAGCAGCCTGACAGGGGGGACCTTCGGGGAGCAGTACTTC. It translates to CASSLTGGTFGEQYF.